This T cell receptor beta chain was sequenced for a study of T cell responses to AZD1222 COVID-19 vaccine. Study outcomes and limitations: White British ancestry dominated among donors, who included more females, and clonal diversity was possibly underestimated. With two AZD1222 doses given, Spike-specific TCR breadth and depth both rose.

Assay used: immunoSEQ multiplex PCR; TCRdb lists only in-frame clones, some missing. The sample lists around 78,000 clones, roughly 90% seen once, with around 1.5% in the top ten. This CDR3 comprises 13 residues. Germline-derived CDR1 and CDR2 are SGHTA and FQGNSA. Trimming removed 1 base from V and 3 bases from J, with 7 bases in between. To note about this clone: As yet, its antigen is unknown.

Second-dose groups at about 4 or about 12 weeks were pooled. The source is an adult who received the AZD1222 COVID-19 vaccine. Sequenced material: peripheral blood, taken 28 days after the second AZD1222 dose. This rearrangement joins TRBV7-2 to TRBJ2-7; no clear D gene. The CDR3 reads CASSLDADYEQYF. CDR3 nucleotides: TGTGCCAGCAGCTTAGACGCGGACTACGAGCAGTACTTC.